This T cell receptor beta chain is drawn from a study of blood T cell repertoires in COVID-19. In the study overall: COVID-19 samples from acute and convalescent phases originated in the United States, Italy and Spain. From T cells, B-cell-depleted T cells, or PBMCs came the material, which was cDNA or gDNA.

How the authors handled the data: Amplification from reference gene primers served as the basis for estimated nucleated cell counts. Here immunoSEQ multiplex PCR was the method, and the copy in TCRdb shows in-frame clones only, minus some. The V and J calls and the clone size are those of that table, but D and trimming were determined from the DNA. Here the sample spans some 89,000 clones, approximately 87% being singletons. With 1 base removed from V and 2 bases from J, the gap between germline ends came to 13 bases. Germline CDR1 and CDR2: LNHNV and YYDKDF (reference sequence). The CDR3 has 16 amino acids.

The sample was peripheral blood. This clonotype originated in a human donor in a cohort sampled during active COVID-19. The rearrangement links TRBV15 to TRBJ2-3; a weak D match, TRBD2 (6 bases). The CDR3 sequence: CATSRAPGLLTDTQYF. CDR3 DNA sequence: TGTGCCACCAGCAGAGCCCCCGGACTACTCACAGATACGCAGTATTTT.